The clone carrying this T cell receptor beta chain was seen at least ten times. Each CDR3 protein gets one entry after TCRdb re-called the 5' RACE reads with MiXCR. Among about 100,000 distinct CDR3 sequences, 19% were seen once, and the ten largest hold less than 25%. The data originate from a study of spatial heterogeneity in lung cancer. This CDR3 is built from 13 residues. CDR1 is MNHEY, CDR2 SVGAGI, per germline. V dropped 2 bases and J dropped 0 bases, with 4 bases sitting between them. Time point described: blood at routine non-recurrence follow-up after resection. The material was PBMCs, obtained at follow-up. The TCR originated in a male donor with early-stage non-small cell lung cancer. The rearrangement uses TRBV6-5 and TRBJ1-1; D ambiguous. Here the CDR3 DNA reads TGTGCCAGCAGTTACAGCATGAACACTGAAGCTTTCTTT. This sequence encodes CASSYSMNTEAFF.